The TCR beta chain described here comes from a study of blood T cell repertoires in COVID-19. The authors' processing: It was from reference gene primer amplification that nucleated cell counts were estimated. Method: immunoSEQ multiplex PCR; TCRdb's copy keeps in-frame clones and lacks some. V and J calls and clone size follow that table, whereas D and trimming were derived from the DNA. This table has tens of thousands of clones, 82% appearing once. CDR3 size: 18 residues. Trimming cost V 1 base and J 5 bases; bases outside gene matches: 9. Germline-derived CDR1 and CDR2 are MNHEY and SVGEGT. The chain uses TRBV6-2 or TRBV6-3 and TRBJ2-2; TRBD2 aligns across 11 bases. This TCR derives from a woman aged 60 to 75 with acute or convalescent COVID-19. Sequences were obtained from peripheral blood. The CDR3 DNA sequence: TGTGCCAGCAGTTACTTACTAGCGGGGGTTTCTGGGACCGGGGAGCTGTTTTTT. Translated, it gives CASSYLLAGVSGTGELFF.